The 18 T cell receptor beta chains reported below all come from one sample, sequenced in a study of cytomegalovirus exposure and HLA in healthy donors. PCR was performed using 60 Vbeta and 13 Jbeta primers. Clones were sequenced by immunoSEQ multiplex PCR, and TCRdb holds only the in-frame ones, with some missing. Here the sample spans 180,000 or so clones, around 81% being singletons. Sequenced sample: PBMCs. All receptors derive from a woman between 18 and 29 years old in good health and CMV-seropositive.

CDR3 nucleotide sequence: TGTGCCAGCAGGGACAGGGTATGGAGTGAAAAACTGTTTTTT. As protein: CASRDRVWSEKLFF. This chain joins TRBV6-1 and TRBJ1-4; 8 positions match TRBD1. The CDR3 spans 14 residues. V dropped 6 bases and J dropped 7; count of bases not matched to a gene: 7. CDR1 is MNHNS and CDR2 is SASEGT in the germline V gene.

This clone was seen just once. The rearrangement links TRBV9 to TRBJ1-4; D is possibly TRBD1 (5 bases). V was pared by 3 bases and J by 4 bases, with 13 bases between. Germline V lookup: CDR1 SGDLS, CDR2 YYNGEE. There are 15 residues in the CDR3. Here the CDR3 reads CASSADSIDNEKLFF. The CDR3 nucleotides read TGTGCCAGCAGCGCCGACAGCATCGATAATGAAAAACTGTTTTTT.

This sequence joins TRBV9 and TRBJ2-2, with a tentative D call TRBD1 (6 bases). This CDR3 comprises 14 residues. Deletions cut 7 bases from V and 2 bases from J, with 12 bases between. Germline values: CDR1 SGDLS, CDR2 YYNGEE. The CDR3, as DNA: TGTGCCAGCGGTGACAGGATAAACACCGGGGAGCTGTTTTTT. Translating it yields CASGDRINTGELFF.

The chain employs TRBV27 and TRBJ2-1; D may be TRBD2 (6 bases). The CDR3 loop spans 14 amino acids. Germline CDR1 reads MNHEY; CDR2 reads SMNVEV (reference sequence). Between the trimmed V and J ends, which lost 5 bases and 0 bases, there was a span of 8 bases. The DNA for the CDR3 is TGTGCCAGCAGTCCGACTAGCTCCTACAATGAGCAGTTCTTC. This translates into CASSPTSSYNEQFF.

The rearrangement joins TRBV7-2 to TRBJ2-7; TRBD1 matches 9 bases. Germline V gene sequence: CDR1 SGHTA, CDR2 FQGNSA. This CDR3 has 12 residues. With 5 bases clipped from V and 4 bases from J, the junction kept 0 bases outside the gene matches. This CDR3 reads CASSGQGYEQYF. CDR3 in DNA: TGTGCCAGCAGCGGACAGGGGTACGAGCAGTACTTC.

This clone was found a few times. The genes are TRBV9 and TRBJ1-2; D is uncertain. CDR1 is SGDLS and CDR2 is YYNGEE in the germline V gene. The CDR3 runs to 14 residues. The V end lost 0 bases, the J end lost 4 bases, and 10 bases lay between the germline ends. The CDR3 is CASSVESQPYGYTF. In DNA form, the CDR3 reads TGTGCCAGCAGCGTAGAATCACAGCCCTATGGCTACACCTTC.

This chain joins TRBV2 and TRBJ1-1, with a weak D call TRBD1 (6 bases). This CDR3 contains 12 residues. The V end was cut by 7 bases, the J end by 13 bases, with 19 bases between. Germline V CDR1 and CDR2: SNHLY, FYNNEI. CDR3 sequence: CASTPQGSSGFF. In DNA, the CDR3 is TGTGCCAGCACCCCTCAGGGGTCGTCGGGTTTCTTT.

The chain employs TRBV25-1 and TRBJ2-7; 10 positions match TRBD1. V was clipped by 6 bases and J by 3 bases; unmatched bases: 8. Germline V CDR1 and CDR2: MGHDK, SYGVNS. There are 15 residues in the CDR3. The CDR3 nucleotides read TGTGCCAGCAGCTTGGGACAGGGGATCTTCTACGAGCAGTACTTC. Translation gives CASSLGQGIFYEQYF.

The chain couples TRBV27 to TRBJ2-7; unclear D gene. CDR1 MNHEY and CDR2 SMNVEV come from the germline V gene (reference sequence). V shed 3 bases and J shed 1 base, with 7 bases lying between them. CDR3 size: 13 residues. The CDR3 here is CASSFLRSYEQYF. Here the CDR3 DNA reads TGTGCCAGCAGTTTTTTGAGATCCTACGAGCAGTACTTC.

This clone was counted a single time. This rearrangement joins TRBV28 to TRBJ1-3; D ambiguous. This CDR3 is 16 amino acids long. Deletions cut 3 bases from V and 0 bases from J, with 12 bases between. Germline CDR1 reads MDHEN; CDR2 reads SYDVKM. CDR3: CASSFRTRSSGNTIYF. CDR3 DNA: TGTGCCAGCAGTTTTCGGACTCGTAGCTCTGGAAACACCATATATTTT. The full variable domain, in which reference TRBV28 and TRBJ1-3 provide the parts outside the CDR3, is DVKVTQSSRYLVKRTGEKVFLECVQDMDHENMFWYRQDPGLGLRLIYFSYDVKMKEKGDIPEGYSVSREKKERFSLILESASTNQTSMYLCASSFRTRSSGNTIYFGEGSWLTVV.

The gene calls are TRBV30 and TRBJ1-6; no definite D call. The CDR3 runs to 11 residues. CDR1 and CDR2 from the germline V gene are GTSNPN and SVGIG (reference sequence). Trimming took off 2 bases at V and 7 bases at J, with 3 bases between the two ends. CDR3 bases: TGTGCCTGGAGTTCGAATTCACCCCTCCACTTT. Translation: CAWSSNSPLHF.

The chain links TRBV19 to TRBJ2-7; TRBD2 is a possible D gene (6 bases). This CDR3 has 15 amino acids. Germline values: CDR1 LNHDA, CDR2 SQIVND (reference sequence). Trimming removed 2 bases from V and 6 bases from J, with 17 bases in between. CDR3 nucleotide sequence: TGTGCCAGTAGTATAAATCCCGCTTCGGAGGGCGAGCAGTACTTC. Translated, it gives CASSINPASEGEQYF.

The rearrangement links TRBV4-3 to TRBJ1-5; D ambiguous. V lost 1 base and J lost 3, with 16 bases in between. The germline gives CDR1 LGHNA, CDR2 YSLEER. The CDR3 loop spans 17 amino acids. CDR3: CASSQVYPVYFNQPQHF. The CDR3 nucleotides read TGCGCCAGCAGCCAAGTTTACCCGGTGTACTTCAATCAGCCCCAGCATTTT.

In its sample, this clone was seen a few times. The chain combines TRBV5-1 with TRBJ1-1; 9 bases line up with TRBD1. Germline-derived CDR1 and CDR2 are SGHRS and YFSETQ. There are 17 residues in the CDR3. The ends lost 2 bases at V and 6 bases at J; junction bases unmatched: 14. CDR3 nucleotide sequence: TGCGCCAGCAGCTTCTCCGGGACAGGGCAGTCAGGGGCTGAAGCTTTCTTT. As protein: CASSFSGTGQSGAEAFF.

This clone has just a few counts. The sample has other DNA sequences that encode this CDR3 too. CDR3 in DNA: TGCGCCAGCAGCTGGACAGGTACCGGGGAGCTGTTTTTT. Amino acid sequence: CASSWTGTGELFF. The rearrangement uses TRBV5-1 and TRBJ2-2; 7 bases fit TRBD1. The CDR3 is made up of 13 amino acids. Germline lookup yields CDR1 SGHRS and CDR2 YFSETQ. V gave up 3 bases and J gave up 5 bases; unmatched junction bases: 1.

The chain combines TRBV30 with TRBJ1-4, with D possibly TRBD1 on 6 matching bases. Per germline, CDR1 GTSNPN and CDR2 SVGIG (reference sequence). Deletions cut 2 bases from V and 6 bases from J, with 10 bases between. This CDR3 comprises 13 residues. This CDR3 is CAWSQQGYEKLFF. The CDR3 DNA reads as TGTGCCTGGAGTCAGCAGGGGTATGAAAAACTGTTTTTT.

The chain couples TRBV29-1 to TRBJ2-2, with 7 positions matching TRBD1. With V trimmed by 7 bases and J by 2 bases, 7 bases remained unmatched. The CDR3 spans 14 residues. CDR1 is SQVTM, CDR2 ANQGSEA, per germline. The CDR3 coding sequence is TGCAGCGCAGGGGGACCGGTTAACACCGGGGAGCTGTTTTTT. It specifies CSAGGPVNTGELFF.

This clone was detected only once. The J gene is TRBJ2-2, the V gene TRBV2; possible D gene TRBD2, 5 bases. The V end was cut by 5 bases, the J end by 5 bases, with 18 bases between. The CDR3 has 16 amino acids. CDR1 and CDR2 from the germline V gene are SNHLY and FYNNEI. The CDR3, as DNA: TGTGCCAGCAGTCCAGAAGTCCTACGGGGTACCGGGGAGCTGTTTTTT. Protein sequence: CASSPEVLRGTGELFF. The full variable domain, its missing parts supplied by reference TRBV2 and TRBJ2-2, is EPEVTQTPSHQVTQMGQEVILRCVPISNHLYFYWYRQILGQKVEFLVSFYNNEISEKSEIFDDQFSVERPDGSNFTLKIRSTKLEDSAMYFCASSPEVLRGTGELFFGEGSRLTVL.